This T cell receptor beta chain stems from a study of a mutant IDH1 vaccine in newly diagnosed glioma. Across the whole study: Before enrollment, patients got radiotherapy alone, temozolomide alone, or mostly the combination.

Generated by immunoSEQ multiplex PCR, the TCRdb table keeps only in-frame clones and is missing some. The sample has around 23,000 clones; approximately 80% are singletons. In regard to this clone: Its antigen is undetermined.

Germline CDR1 is LGHNA and CDR2 is YSLEER. V shed 0 bases and J 3 bases; nucleotides not matched to a gene: 8. The CDR3 spans 19 residues. Specified time point: week 5, during vaccination. The investigators gave 300 ug of mutant IDH1 20-mer peptide in each vaccine dose, together with topical imiquimod. Those who donated had recent WHO grade 3 or 4 IDH1-mutant, ATRX-lost astrocytomas. The TCR comes from a man aged 35 to 55 with glioma. Sample: PBMCs, taken from a glioma patient whose treatment included an IDH1 peptide vaccine. The rearrangement links TRBV4-3 to TRBJ2-6, with 10 nucleotides matching TRBD2. The CDR3 nucleotides read TGCGCCAGCAGCCAAGATATCCTAGCGGGAGCTTATGGGGCCAACGTCCTGACTTTC. It is translated as CASSQDILAGAYGANVLTF.